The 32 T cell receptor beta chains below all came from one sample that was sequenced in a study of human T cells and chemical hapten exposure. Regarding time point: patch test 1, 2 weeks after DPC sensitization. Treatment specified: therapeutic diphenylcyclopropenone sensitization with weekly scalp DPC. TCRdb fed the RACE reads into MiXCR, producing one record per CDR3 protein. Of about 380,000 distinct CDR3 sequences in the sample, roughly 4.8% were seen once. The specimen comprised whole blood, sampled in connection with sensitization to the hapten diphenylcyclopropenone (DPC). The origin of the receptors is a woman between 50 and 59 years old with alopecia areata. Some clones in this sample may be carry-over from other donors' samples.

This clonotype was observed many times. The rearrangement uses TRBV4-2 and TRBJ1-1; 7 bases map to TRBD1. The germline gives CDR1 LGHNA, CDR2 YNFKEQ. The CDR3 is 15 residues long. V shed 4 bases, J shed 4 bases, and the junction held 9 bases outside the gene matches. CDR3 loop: CASSLSQGSVTEAFF. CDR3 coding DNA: TGTGCCAGCAGCCTCTCACAGGGGTCGGTCACTGAAGCTTTCTTT.

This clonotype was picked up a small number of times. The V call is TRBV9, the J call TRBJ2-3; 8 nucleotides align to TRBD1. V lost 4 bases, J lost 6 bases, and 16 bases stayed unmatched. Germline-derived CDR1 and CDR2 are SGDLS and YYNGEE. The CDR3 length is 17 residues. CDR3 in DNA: TGTGCCAGCAGCCTTTTCGACAGGGGCTACCGTCGGGATACGCAGTATTTT. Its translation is CASSLFDRGYRRDTQYF.

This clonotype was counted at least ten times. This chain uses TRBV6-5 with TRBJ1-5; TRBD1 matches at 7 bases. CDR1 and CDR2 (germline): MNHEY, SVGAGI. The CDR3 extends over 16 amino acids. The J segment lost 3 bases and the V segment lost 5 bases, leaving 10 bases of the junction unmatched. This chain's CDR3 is CASSKQGPGNNQPQHF. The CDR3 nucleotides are TGTGCCAGCAGTAAACAGGGGCCAGGGAACAATCAGCCCCAGCATTTT.

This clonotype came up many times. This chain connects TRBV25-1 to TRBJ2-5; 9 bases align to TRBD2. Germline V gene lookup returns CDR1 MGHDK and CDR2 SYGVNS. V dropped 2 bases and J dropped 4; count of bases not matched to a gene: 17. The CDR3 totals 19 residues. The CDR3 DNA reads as TGTGCCAGCAGTGAACGGGGCACGCGGAGCGGGAGGTGGGGAGAGACCCAGTACTTC. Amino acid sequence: CASSERGTRSGRWGETQYF.

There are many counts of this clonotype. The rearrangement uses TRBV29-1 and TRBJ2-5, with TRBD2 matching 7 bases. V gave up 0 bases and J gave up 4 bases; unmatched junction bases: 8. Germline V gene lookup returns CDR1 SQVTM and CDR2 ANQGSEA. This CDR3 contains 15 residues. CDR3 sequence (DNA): TGCAGCGTTGAAGATCGTGGGGGGAGGGCAGAGACCCAGTACTTC. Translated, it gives CSVEDRGGRAETQYF.

The CDR3 nucleotides are TGTGCCAGCAGACAGCCAGGGGAGGGTCCGAACACTGAAGCTTTCTTT. Translating gives CASRQPGEGPNTEAFF. The V and J genes are TRBV6-5 and TRBJ1-1, with TRBD1 as a possible D gene (6 bases). Germline V gene lookup returns CDR1 MNHEY and CDR2 SVGAGI. This CDR3 comprises 16 residues. Trimming took off 6 bases at V and 1 base at J, with 18 bases between the two ends.

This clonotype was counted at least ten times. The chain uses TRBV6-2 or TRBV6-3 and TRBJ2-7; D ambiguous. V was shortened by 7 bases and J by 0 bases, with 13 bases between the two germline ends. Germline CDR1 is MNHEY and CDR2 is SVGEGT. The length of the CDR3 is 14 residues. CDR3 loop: CASTMRSSSYEQYF. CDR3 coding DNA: TGTGCCAGCACGATGAGGTCCAGCTCCTACGAGCAGTACTTC.

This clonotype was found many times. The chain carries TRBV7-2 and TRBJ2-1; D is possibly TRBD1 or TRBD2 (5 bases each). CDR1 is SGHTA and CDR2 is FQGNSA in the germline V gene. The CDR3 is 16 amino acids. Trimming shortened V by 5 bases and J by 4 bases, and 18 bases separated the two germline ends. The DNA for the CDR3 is TGTGCCAGCAGCCCACAGGTAGGGGAGATATACAATGAGCAGTTCTTC. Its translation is CASSPQVGEIYNEQFF.

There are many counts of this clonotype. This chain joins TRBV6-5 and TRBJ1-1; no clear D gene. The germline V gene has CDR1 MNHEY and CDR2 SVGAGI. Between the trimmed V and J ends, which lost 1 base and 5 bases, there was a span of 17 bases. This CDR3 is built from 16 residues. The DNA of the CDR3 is TGTGCCAGCAGTTACTGGGGAACTCTTCGCGGAACTGAAGCTTTCTTT. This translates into CASSYWGTLRGTEAFF.

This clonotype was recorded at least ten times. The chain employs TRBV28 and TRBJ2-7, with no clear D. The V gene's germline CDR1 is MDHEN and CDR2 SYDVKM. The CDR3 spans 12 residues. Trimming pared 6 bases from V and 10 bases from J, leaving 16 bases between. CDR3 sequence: CASSPNKSFQYF. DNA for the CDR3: TGTGCCAGCAGCCCCAATAAGTCATTTCAGTACTTC. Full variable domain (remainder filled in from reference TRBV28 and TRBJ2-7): DVKVTQSSRYLVKRTGEKVFLECVQDMDHENMFWYRQDPGLGLRLIYFSYDVKMKEKGDIPEGYSVSREKKERFSLILESASTNQTSMYLCASSPNKSFQYFGPGTRLTVT.

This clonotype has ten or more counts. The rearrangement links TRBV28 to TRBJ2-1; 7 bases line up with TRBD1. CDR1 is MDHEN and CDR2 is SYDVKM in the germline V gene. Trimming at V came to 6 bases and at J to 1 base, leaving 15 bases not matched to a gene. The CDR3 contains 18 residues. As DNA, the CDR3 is TGTGCCAGCAGCCCATCTTCAATAACAGGGGTTTCCTACAATGAGCAGTTCTTC. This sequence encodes CASSPSSITGVSYNEQFF.

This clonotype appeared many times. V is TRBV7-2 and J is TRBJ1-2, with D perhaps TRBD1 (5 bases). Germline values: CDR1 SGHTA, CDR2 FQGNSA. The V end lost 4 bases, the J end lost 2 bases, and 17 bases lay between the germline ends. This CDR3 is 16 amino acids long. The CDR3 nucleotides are TGTGCCAGCAGCTCCTGGACATTTAAGTCAAACTATGGCTACACCTTC. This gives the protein CASSSWTFKSNYGYTF.

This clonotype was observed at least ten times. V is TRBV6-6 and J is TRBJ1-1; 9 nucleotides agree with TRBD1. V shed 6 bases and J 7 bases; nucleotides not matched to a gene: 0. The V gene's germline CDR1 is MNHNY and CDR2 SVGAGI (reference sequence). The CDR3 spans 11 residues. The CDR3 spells CASRTGGEAFF. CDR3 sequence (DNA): TGTGCCAGCAGGACAGGGGGTGAAGCTTTCTTT.

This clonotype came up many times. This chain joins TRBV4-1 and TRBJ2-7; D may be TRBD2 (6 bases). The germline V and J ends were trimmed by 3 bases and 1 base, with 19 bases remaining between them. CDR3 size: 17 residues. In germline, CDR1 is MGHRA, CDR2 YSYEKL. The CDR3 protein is CASSQRSSEGTSYEQYF. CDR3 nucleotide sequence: TGCGCCAGCAGCCAGAGGTCCTCGGAGGGGACGTCCTACGAGCAGTACTTC.

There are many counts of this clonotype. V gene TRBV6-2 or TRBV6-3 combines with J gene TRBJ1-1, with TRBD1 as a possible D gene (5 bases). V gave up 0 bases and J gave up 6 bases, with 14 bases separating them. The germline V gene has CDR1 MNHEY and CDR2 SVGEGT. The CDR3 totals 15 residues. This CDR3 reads CASSYSMGRRPEAFF. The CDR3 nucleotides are TGTGCCAGCAGTTACTCGATGGGACGGCGCCCTGAAGCTTTCTTT.

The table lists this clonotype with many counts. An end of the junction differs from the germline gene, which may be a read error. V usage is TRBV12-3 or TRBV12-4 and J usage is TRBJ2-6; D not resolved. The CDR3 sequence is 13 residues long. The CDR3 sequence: CASSLAGANVLTF. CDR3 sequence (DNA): TGTGCCAGCAGCTTAGCTGGGGCCAACGTCCTGACTTTC.

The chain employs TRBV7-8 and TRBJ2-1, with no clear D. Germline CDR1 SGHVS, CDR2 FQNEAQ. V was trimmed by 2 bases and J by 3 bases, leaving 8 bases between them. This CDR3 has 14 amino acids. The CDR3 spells CASSLITHYNEQFF. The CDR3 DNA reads TGTGCCAGCAGCTTAATCACCCACTACAATGAGCAGTTCTTC.

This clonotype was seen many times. The CDR3 is CSVEVNTEAFF. CDR3 sequence (DNA): TGCAGCGTTGAAGTGAACACTGAAGCTTTCTTT. The V and J genes are TRBV29-1 and TRBJ1-1; D is unresolved. Germline V lookup: CDR1 SQVTM, CDR2 ANQGSEA. V was cut by 1 base and J by 0 bases, with 0 bases left in between. The CDR3 consists of 11 residues.

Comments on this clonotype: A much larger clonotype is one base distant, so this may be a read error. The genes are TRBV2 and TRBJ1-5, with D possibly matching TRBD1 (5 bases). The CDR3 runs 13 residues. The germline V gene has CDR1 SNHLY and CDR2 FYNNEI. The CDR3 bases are TGTGCCAGCAGCCTAGACAGTTATCAGCCCCGGCATTTT. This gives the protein CASSLDSYQPRHF.

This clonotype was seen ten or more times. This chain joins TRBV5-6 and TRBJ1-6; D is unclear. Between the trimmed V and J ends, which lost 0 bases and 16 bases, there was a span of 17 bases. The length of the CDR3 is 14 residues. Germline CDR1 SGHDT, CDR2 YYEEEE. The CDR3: CASSLGTVPYSLHF. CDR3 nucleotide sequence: TGTGCCAGCAGCTTGGGAACAGTTCCATACTCACTCCACTTT.

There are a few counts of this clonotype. CDR3: CASSLTGPEPEQYF. CDR3 DNA: TGTGCCAGCAGTTTAACGGGACCAGAACCCGAGCAGTACTTC. The chain joins TRBV28 to TRBJ2-7, with D perhaps assigned TRBD1 or TRBD2 (5 bases each). Trimming took 2 bases from V and 6 from J, leaving 14 bases between them. Looked up from germline, CDR1 is MDHEN and CDR2 is SYDVKM. CDR3 length equals 14 residues.

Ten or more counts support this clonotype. The CDR3 here is CSVPSPGARGTEAFF. CDR3 DNA sequence: TGCAGCGTTCCCTCCCCCGGGGCAAGGGGGACTGAAGCTTTCTTT. The gene calls are TRBV29-1 and TRBJ1-1, with D perhaps matching TRBD1 (6 bases). Germline loops: CDR1 SQVTM, CDR2 ANQGSEA. The CDR3 is 15 residues long. V lost 5 bases and J lost 5, with 21 bases in between. Full variable domain (missing parts from reference TRBV29-1 and TRBJ1-1): SAVISQKPSRDICQRGTSLTIQCQVDSQVTMMFWYRQQPGQSLTLIATANQGSEATYESGFVIDKFPISRPNLTFSTLTVSNMSPEDSSIYLCSVPSPGARGTEAFFGQGTRLTVV.

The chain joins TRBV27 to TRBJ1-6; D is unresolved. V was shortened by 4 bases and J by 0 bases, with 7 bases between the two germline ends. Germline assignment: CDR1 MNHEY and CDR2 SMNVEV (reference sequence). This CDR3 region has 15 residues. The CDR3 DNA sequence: TGTGCCAGCAGTTCGCCGAGCTCCTATAATTCACCCCTCCACTTT. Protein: CASSSPSSYNSPLHF.

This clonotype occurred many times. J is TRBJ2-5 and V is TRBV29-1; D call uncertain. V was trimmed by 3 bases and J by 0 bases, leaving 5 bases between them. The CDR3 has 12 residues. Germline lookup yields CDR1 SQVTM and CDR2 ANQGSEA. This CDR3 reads CSVEGNQETQYF. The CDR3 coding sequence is TGCAGCGTTGAGGGCAACCAAGAGACCCAGTACTTC.

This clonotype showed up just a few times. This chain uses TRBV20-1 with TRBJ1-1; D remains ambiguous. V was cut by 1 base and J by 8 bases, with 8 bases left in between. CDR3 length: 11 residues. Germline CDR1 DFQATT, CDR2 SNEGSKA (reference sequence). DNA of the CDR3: TGCAGTGCTAGAGTGGCAAGGGAAGCTTTCTTT. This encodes CSARVAREAFF.

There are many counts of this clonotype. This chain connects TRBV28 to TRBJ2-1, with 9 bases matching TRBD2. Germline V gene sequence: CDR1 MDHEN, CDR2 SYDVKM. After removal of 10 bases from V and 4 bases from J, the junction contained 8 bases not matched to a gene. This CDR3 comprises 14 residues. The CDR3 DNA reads TGTGCCACCCACCCGGGACTAGCTTACAATGAGCAGTTCTTC. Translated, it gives CATHPGLAYNEQFF.

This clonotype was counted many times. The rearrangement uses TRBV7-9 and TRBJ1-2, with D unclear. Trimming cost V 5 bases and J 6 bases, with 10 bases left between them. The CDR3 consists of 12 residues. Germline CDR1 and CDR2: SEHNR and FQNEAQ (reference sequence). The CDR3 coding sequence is TGTGCCAGCAGCCCCCGACTGAATGGCTACACCTTC. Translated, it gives CASSPRLNGYTF. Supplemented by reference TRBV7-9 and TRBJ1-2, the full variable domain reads DTGVSQNPRHKITKRGQNVTFRCDPISEHNRLYWYRQTLGQGPEFLTYFQNEAQLEKSRLLSDRFSAERPKGSFSTLEIQRTEQGDSAMYLCASSPRLNGYTFGSGTRLTVV.

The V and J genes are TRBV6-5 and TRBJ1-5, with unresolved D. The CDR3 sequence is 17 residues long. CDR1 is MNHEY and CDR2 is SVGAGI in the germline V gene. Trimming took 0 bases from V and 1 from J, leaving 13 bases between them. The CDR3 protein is CASSYSKPGFSNQPQHF. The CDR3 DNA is TGTGCCAGCAGTTACTCCAAACCGGGCTTCAGCAATCAGCCCCAGCATTTT.

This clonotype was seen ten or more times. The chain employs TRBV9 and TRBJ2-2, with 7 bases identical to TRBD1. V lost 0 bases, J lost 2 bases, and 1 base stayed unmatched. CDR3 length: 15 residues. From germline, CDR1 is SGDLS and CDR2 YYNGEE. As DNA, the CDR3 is TGTGCCAGCAGCGTAGGACAGGGAAACACCGGGGAGCTGTTTTTT. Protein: CASSVGQGNTGELFF.

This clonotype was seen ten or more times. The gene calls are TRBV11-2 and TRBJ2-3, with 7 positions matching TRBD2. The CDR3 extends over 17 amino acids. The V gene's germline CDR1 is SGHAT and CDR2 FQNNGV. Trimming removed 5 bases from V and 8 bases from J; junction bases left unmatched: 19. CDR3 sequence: CASSLALGQRGLGTQYF. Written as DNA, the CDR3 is TGTGCCAGCAGCCTAGCCCTCGGGCAGCGGGGCCTGGGTACGCAGTATTTT. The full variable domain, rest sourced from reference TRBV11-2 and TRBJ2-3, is EAGVAQSPRYKIIEKRQSVAFWCNPISGHATLYWYQQILGQGPKLLIQFQNNGVVDDSQLPKDRFSAERLKGVDSTLKIQPAKLEDSAVYLCASSLALGQRGLGTQYFGPGTRLTVL.

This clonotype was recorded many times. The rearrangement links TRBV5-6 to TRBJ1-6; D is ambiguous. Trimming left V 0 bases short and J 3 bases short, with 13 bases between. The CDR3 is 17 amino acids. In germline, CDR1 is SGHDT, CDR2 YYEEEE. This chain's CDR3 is CASSLGDGLNYNSPLHF. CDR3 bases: TGTGCCAGCAGCTTGGGCGATGGATTGAACTATAATTCACCCCTCCACTTT.

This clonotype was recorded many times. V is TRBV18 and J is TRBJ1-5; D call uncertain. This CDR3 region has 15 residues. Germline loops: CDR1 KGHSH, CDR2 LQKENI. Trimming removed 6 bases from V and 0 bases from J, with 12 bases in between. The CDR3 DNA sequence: TGTGCCAGCTCCCGAGACGGATATAGCAATCAGCCCCAGCATTTT. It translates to CASSRDGYSNQPQHF.